These 22 T cell receptor beta chains originate from one sample sequenced in a study of cytomegalovirus exposure and HLA in healthy donors. 13 Jbeta primers and 60 Vbeta primers were used for the PCR. Clones were sequenced by immunoSEQ multiplex PCR, and TCRdb holds only the in-frame ones, with some missing. The table lists tens of thousands of clones, roughly 70% of them singletons, with around a quarter in the top ten. Sequenced material: PBMCs. The receptors shown here come from a man aged 45-65 years in good health and CMV-seropositive.

The chain links TRBV6-5 to TRBJ2-5; D remains ambiguous. V lost 2 bases and J 5 bases, leaving 12 bases between the germline ends. The germline gives CDR1 MNHEY, CDR2 SVGAGI. This CDR3 has 14 amino acids. The CDR3 protein is CASSYRSGMETQYF. The CDR3 region has the DNA TGTGCCAGCAGTTACCGCAGTGGTATGGAGACCCAGTACTTC.

The chain combines TRBV28 with TRBJ2-1; TRBD2 matches at 11 bases. The trim removed 7 bases at V and 2 bases at J, leaving 4 bases unmatched. Germline V gives CDR1 MDHEN, CDR2 SYDVKM. CDR3 size: 15 residues. The CDR3 nucleotides are TGTGCCAGCATCTTGACTAGCGGGGCCTACAATGAGCAGTTCTTC. As protein: CASILTSGAYNEQFF.

This clone occurred a few times. The V call is TRBV30, the J call TRBJ1-1, with a tentative D call TRBD1 (5 bases). This CDR3 is 13 amino acids long. Germline loops: CDR1 GTSNPN, CDR2 SVGIG (reference sequence). The ends were cut back, 3 bases at V and 8 bases at J, with 16 bases in the middle. The CDR3 DNA follows: TGTGCCTGGAGCGCCGGGGGACGCCGCGAAGCTTTCTTT. Translated, it gives CAWSAGGRREAFF.

This clone was seen once. The V call is TRBV5-1, the J call TRBJ2-1; TRBD1 is a possible D gene (6 bases). Per the germline V gene, CDR1 is SGHRS and CDR2 is YFSETQ. The ends were cut back, 4 bases at V and 5 bases at J, with 13 bases in the middle. This CDR3 is 14 amino acids long. CDR3 sequence (DNA): TGCGCCAGCAGCACCCGATGGACAGACAATGAGCAGTTCTTC. Protein product: CASSTRWTDNEQFF. The whole variable domain, filled in from reference TRBV5-1 and TRBJ2-1, reads KAGVTQTPRYLIKTRGQQVTLSCSPISGHRSVSWYQQTPGQGLQFLFEYFSETQRNKGNFPGRFSGRQFSNSRSEMNVSTLELGDSALYLCASSTRWTDNEQFFGPGTRLTVL.

This chain links TRBV7-6 with TRBJ2-1; tentative D call: TRBD2 (6 bases). V lost 2 bases and J 1 base, leaving 15 bases between the germline ends. The CDR3 spans 17 residues. Germline-derived CDR1 and CDR2 are SGHVS and FNYEAQ. CDR3 in amino acids: CASSLLGRDFSYNEQFF. The CDR3 nucleotides read TGTGCCAGCAGCTTACTGGGGCGGGACTTTTCCTACAATGAGCAGTTCTTC.

V usage is TRBV10-2 and J usage is TRBJ1-1; D is ambiguous. Trimming pared 6 bases from V and 1 base from J, leaving 12 bases between. CDR1 is WSHSY, CDR2 SAAADI, per germline. This CDR3 spans 14 amino acids. The CDR3 protein is CASREPTENTEAFF. The CDR3 nucleotides are TGCGCCAGCAGGGAGCCCACAGAGAACACTGAAGCTTTCTTT.

This chain uses TRBV10-3 with TRBJ2-7, with D maybe TRBD1 (5 bases). Trimming cost V 7 bases and J 2 bases, with 12 bases left between them. CDR3 length: 13 residues. Germline lookup yields CDR1 ENHRY and CDR2 SYGVKD. The CDR3 DNA reads as TGTGCCATCACGACAGAACAAACCTACGAGCAGTACTTC. Amino acid sequence: CAITTEQTYEQYF.

The chain is built from TRBV7-8 and TRBJ2-7, with 11 bases matching TRBD2. CDR3 length equals 17 residues. The germline CDR1 and CDR2 sequences are SGHVS and FQNEAQ. The ends lost 1 base at V and 2 bases at J; junction bases unmatched: 7. The CDR3 DNA sequence: TGTGCCAGCAGCTTAGTAGCACTAGCGGGGGCCACCTACGAGCAGTACTTC. Its protein product is CASSLVALAGATYEQYF.

This clone occurred a few times. The chain recombines TRBV4-3 with TRBJ2-1, with D tentatively TRBD1 (6 bases). The CDR3 runs to 14 residues. The germline V and J ends were trimmed by 0 bases and 6 bases, with 9 bases remaining between them. Germline-derived CDR1 and CDR2 are LGHNA and YSLEER. CDR3 protein: CASSQDGGLNEQFF. The DNA of the CDR3 is TGCGCCAGCAGCCAAGATGGGGGCCTCAATGAGCAGTTCTTC.

This chain uses TRBV7-3 with TRBJ1-2, with 7 nucleotides matching TRBD1. This CDR3 comprises 14 residues. Germline-derived CDR1 and CDR2 are SGHTA and FQGTGA. J gave up 8 bases and V 2 bases, and 8 bases lay outside the gene matches. DNA of the CDR3: TGTGCCAGCAGCTTATTCGGTACAGGGGAAGGCTACACCTTC. Translating it yields CASSLFGTGEGYTF. Using reference TRBV7-3 and TRBJ1-2 for the parts outside the CDR3, the full variable domain is GAGVSQTPSNKVTEKGKYVELRCDPISGHTALYWYRQSLGQGPEFLIYFQGTGAADDSGLPNDRFFAVRPEGSVSTLKIQRTERGDSAVYLCASSLFGTGEGYTFGSGTRLTVV.

CDR3 DNA: TGCGCCAGCAGTGAGCCCGCTGGGGGGAGCAATCAGCCCCAGCATTTT. Translated: CASSEPAGGSNQPQHF. V and J are TRBV10-2 and TRBJ1-5, with a possible D match to TRBD1 (5 bases). The CDR3 length is 16 residues. Trimming removed 2 bases from V and 1 base from J, with 12 bases in between. The germline V gene encodes CDR1 WSHSY and CDR2 SAAADI.

This clone has only a few counts. J is TRBJ1-5 and V is TRBV7-8; the D gene is possibly TRBD1 (5 bases). The CDR3 contains 16 residues. Trimming took off 5 bases at V and 2 bases at J, with 16 bases between the two ends. Germline V gives CDR1 SGHVS, CDR2 FQNEAQ. The CDR3 bases are TGTGCCAGCAGCGGGGGAGGAGGGTTGGGCAATCAGCCCCAGCATTTT. This gives the protein CASSGGGGLGNQPQHF.

The V gene is TRBV10-3, the J gene TRBJ1-4, with D possibly TRBD1 on 6 matching bases. V was clipped by 0 bases and J by 5 bases, with 16 bases between them. In germline, CDR1 is ENHRY, CDR2 SYGVKD. The CDR3 runs 17 residues. The CDR3 spells CAISESGGAGPNEKLFF. CDR3 in DNA: TGTGCCATCAGTGAGTCGGGGGGGGCAGGACCAAATGAAAAACTGTTTTTT.

This clone is classed as hyperexpanded. Other nucleotide sequences from this sample produce the same CDR3. CDR3 nucleotide sequence: TGCGCCAGCAGCTCCGGACTAGCGGGAGGGGATGAGCAGTTCTTC. Translated: CASSSGLAGGDEQFF. V and J are TRBV5-1 and TRBJ2-1, with 15 nucleotides matching TRBD2. This CDR3 contains 15 residues. The V gene end was trimmed by 3 bases and the J gene end by 8 bases; junction bases not matched to a gene: 3. Germline CDR1 reads SGHRS; CDR2 reads YFSETQ.

This sequence joins TRBV7-8 and TRBJ1-5, with D possibly being TRBD1 (6 bases). The CDR3 totals 16 residues. The V and J ends lost 5 bases and 1 base respectively, with 15 bases between them. Germline V gives CDR1 SGHVS, CDR2 FQNEAQ. CDR3 protein: CASSPGTSLSNQPQHF. CDR3 bases: TGTGCCAGCAGCCCCGGGACATCTCTGAGCAATCAGCCCCAGCATTTT.

V and J are TRBV6-5 and TRBJ2-5; 11 nucleotides align to TRBD2. V trimming: 6 bases; J trimming: 4 bases; junction bases outside the gene matches: 7. The germline V gene encodes CDR1 MNHEY and CDR2 SVGAGI. The CDR3 contains 15 residues. The CDR3 sequence: CASSPLAGARETQYF. DNA for the CDR3: TGTGCCAGCAGCCCACTAGCGGGGGCTAGAGAGACCCAGTACTTC.

V gene TRBV30 combines with J gene TRBJ2-7, with 8 bases fitting TRBD1. CDR1 GTSNPN and CDR2 SVGIG come from the germline V gene (reference sequence). The trim removed 3 bases at V and 0 bases at J, leaving 7 bases unmatched. This CDR3 is built from 15 residues. CDR3 DNA: TGTGCCTGGAGGGTGGGACAGGCGAGCTCCTACGAGCAGTACTTC. Amino acids: CAWRVGQASSYEQYF.

This chain uses TRBV4-3 with TRBJ2-1; possibly TRBD2 for D (5 bases). The CDR3 has 15 residues. V lost 1 base, J lost 2 bases, and 9 bases lay in between. The germline V gene encodes CDR1 LGHNA and CDR2 YSLEER. The CDR3, as DNA: TGCGCCAGCAGCCAAGTGGGGAGACCCTACAATGAGCAGTTCTTC. Encoded protein: CASSQVGRPYNEQFF.

This chain connects TRBV2 to TRBJ1-4; D possibly corresponds to TRBD1 (5 bases). Germline CDR1 reads SNHLY; CDR2 reads FYNNEI. This CDR3 spans 14 amino acids. With 7 bases removed from V and 2 bases from J, the gap between germline ends came to 11 bases. The DNA for the CDR3 is TGTGCCAGCAAGCGACAGTCCACTAATGAAAAACTGTTTTTT. Amino acids: CASKRQSTNEKLFF.

The chain joins TRBV9 to TRBJ1-2; 7 bases align to TRBD1. V dropped 3 bases and J dropped 4; count of bases not matched to a gene: 6. This CDR3 has 14 residues. Germline lookup yields CDR1 SGDLS and CDR2 YYNGEE. CDR3 coding DNA: TGTGCCAGCAGCGCGGGACAGTCCATCTATGGCTACACCTTC. Its protein product is CASSAGQSIYGYTF. The full variable domain, rest sourced from reference TRBV9 and TRBJ1-2, is DSGVTQTPKHLITATGQRVTLRCSPRSGDLSVYWYQQSLDQGLQFLIQYYNGEERAKGNILERFSAQQFPDLHSELNLSSLELGDSALYFCASSAGQSIYGYTFGSGTRLTVV.

This clone was observed a few times. V and J are TRBV7-2 and TRBJ1-2; tentatively, D is TRBD1 (5 bases). The CDR3 is made up of 14 amino acids. Germline CDR1 SGHTA, CDR2 FQGNSA. The germline V and J ends were trimmed by 5 bases and 0 bases, with 10 bases remaining between them. CDR3 sequence: CASSTLRANYGYTF. CDR3 sequence (DNA): TGTGCCAGCAGCACGCTCAGGGCTAACTATGGCTACACCTTC.

The gene calls are TRBV30 and TRBJ1-5; TRBD1 might be the D (6 bases). Germline lookup yields CDR1 GTSNPN and CDR2 SVGIG (reference sequence). Between the trimmed V and J ends, which lost 2 bases and 5 bases, there was a span of 10 bases. CDR3 length: 13 residues. CDR3 protein: CAWSSSGDQPQHF. CDR3 coding DNA: TGTGCCTGGAGTTCGTCAGGGGATCAGCCCCAGCATTTT.